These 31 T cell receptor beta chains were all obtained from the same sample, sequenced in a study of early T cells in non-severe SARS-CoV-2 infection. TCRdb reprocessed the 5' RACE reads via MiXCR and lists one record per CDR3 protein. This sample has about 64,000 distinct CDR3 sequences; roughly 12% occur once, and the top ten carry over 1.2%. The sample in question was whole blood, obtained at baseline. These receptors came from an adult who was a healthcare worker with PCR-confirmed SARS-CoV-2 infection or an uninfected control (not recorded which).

The CDR3 loop reads CASSLVGGNEQYF. The CDR3, as DNA: TGTGCCAGCAGCTTAGTGGGAGGGAACGAGCAGTACTTC. The chain uses TRBV7-6 and TRBJ2-7, with 7 bases that match TRBD2. Germline trimming cut 1 base from V and 5 bases from J; bases unmatched to any gene: 2. This CDR3 is 13 amino acids long. Germline assignment: CDR1 SGHVS and CDR2 FNYEAQ.

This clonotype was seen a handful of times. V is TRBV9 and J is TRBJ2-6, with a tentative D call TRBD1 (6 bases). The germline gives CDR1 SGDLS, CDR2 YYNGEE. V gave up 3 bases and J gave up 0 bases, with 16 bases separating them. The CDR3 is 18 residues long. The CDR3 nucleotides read TGTGCCAGCAGCGCCCCGCAGGGGCAACACTCTGGGGCCAACGTCCTGACTTTC. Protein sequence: CASSAPQGQHSGANVLTF.

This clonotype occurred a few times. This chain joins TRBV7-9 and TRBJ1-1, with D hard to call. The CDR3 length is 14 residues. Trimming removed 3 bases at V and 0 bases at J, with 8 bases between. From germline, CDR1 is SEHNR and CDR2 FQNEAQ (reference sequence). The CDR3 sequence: CASSFGSLNTEAFF. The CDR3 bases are TGTGCCAGCAGCTTTGGTTCGCTGAACACTGAAGCTTTCTTT. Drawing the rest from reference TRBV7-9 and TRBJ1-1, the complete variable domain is DTGVSQNPRHKITKRGQNVTFRCDPISEHNRLYWYRQTLGQGPEFLTYFQNEAQLEKSRLLSDRFSAERPKGSFSTLEIQRTEQGDSAMYLCASSFGSLNTEAFFGQGTRLTVV.

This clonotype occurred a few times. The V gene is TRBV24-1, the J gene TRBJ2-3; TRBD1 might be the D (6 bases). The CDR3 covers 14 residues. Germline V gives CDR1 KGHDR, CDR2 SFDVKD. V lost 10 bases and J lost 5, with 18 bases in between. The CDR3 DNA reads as TGTGCCACGGGGGCCGCAGGGGAGATAGATACGCAGTATTTT. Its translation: CATGAAGEIDTQYF.

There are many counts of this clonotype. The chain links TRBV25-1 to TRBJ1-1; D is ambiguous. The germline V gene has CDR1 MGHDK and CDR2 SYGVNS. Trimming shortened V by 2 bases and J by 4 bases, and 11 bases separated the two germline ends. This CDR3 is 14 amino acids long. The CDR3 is CASSEPGLATEAFF. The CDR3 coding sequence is TGTGCCAGCAGTGAACCCGGGCTGGCCACTGAAGCTTTCTTT.

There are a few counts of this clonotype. The CDR3 sequence: CASSPSGGSNTGELFF. CDR3 DNA sequence: TGTGCCAGCTCACCTAGCGGGGGATCGAACACCGGGGAGCTGTTTTTT. The V and J genes are TRBV18 and TRBJ2-2; 9 nucleotides agree with TRBD2. With 3 bases clipped from V and 0 bases from J, the junction kept 2 bases outside the gene matches. The CDR3 length is 16 residues. CDR1 is KGHSH and CDR2 is LQKENI in the germline V gene.

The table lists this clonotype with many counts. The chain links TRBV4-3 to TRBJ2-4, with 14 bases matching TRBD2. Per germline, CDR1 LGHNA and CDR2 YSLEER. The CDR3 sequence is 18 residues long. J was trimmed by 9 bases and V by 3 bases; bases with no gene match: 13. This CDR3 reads CASSQKAPTSGRGAIQYF. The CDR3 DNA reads TGCGCCAGCAGCCAGAAGGCCCCGACTAGCGGGAGGGGGGCCATTCAGTACTTC.

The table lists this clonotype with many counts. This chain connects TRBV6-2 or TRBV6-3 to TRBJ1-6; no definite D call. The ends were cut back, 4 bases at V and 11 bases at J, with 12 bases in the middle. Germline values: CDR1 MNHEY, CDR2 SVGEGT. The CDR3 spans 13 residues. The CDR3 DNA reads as TGTGCCAGCAGTTTGGGCAGTGCCCCACCCCTCCACTTT. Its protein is CASSLGSAPPLHF.

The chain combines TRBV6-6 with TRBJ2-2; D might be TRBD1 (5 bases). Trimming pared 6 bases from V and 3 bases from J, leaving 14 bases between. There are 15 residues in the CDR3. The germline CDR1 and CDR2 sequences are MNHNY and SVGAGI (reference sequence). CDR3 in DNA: TGTGCCAGCAGCCAAGCCGCAGGGCACACCGGGGAGCTGTTTTTT. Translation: CASSQAAGHTGELFF.

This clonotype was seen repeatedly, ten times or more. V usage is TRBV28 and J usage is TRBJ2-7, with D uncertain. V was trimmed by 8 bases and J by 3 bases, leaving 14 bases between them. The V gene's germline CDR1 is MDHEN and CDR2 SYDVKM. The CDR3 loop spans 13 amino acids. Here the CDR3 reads CASLPGRNYEQYF. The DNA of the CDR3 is TGTGCCAGCCTCCCCGGGCGGAACTACGAGCAGTACTTC.

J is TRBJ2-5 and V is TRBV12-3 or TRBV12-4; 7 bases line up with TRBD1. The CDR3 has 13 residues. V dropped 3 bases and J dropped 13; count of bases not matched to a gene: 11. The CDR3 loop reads CASSLGASGTAYF. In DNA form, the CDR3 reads TGTGCCAGCAGTTTGGGGGCCTCCGGGACAGCGTACTTC.

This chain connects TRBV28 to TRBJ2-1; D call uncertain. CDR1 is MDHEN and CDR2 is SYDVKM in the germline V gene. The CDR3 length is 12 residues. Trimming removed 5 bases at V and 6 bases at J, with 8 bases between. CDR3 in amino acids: CASSGIANEQFF. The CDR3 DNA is TGTGCCAGCAGTGGAATCGCCAATGAGCAGTTCTTC.

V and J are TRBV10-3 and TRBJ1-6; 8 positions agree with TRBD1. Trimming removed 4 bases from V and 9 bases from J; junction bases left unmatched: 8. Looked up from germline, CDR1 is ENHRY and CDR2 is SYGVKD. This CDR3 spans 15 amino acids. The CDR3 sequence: CAISGQGRVGSPLHF. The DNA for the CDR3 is TGTGCCATCAGTGGACAGGGGAGAGTTGGTTCACCCCTCCACTTT.

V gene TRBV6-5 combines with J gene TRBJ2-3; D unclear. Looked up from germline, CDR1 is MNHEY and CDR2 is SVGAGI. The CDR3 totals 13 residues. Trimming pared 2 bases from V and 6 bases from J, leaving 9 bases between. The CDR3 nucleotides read TGTGCCAGCAGTTACCGCCTCGGGGATACGCAGTATTTT. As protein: CASSYRLGDTQYF.

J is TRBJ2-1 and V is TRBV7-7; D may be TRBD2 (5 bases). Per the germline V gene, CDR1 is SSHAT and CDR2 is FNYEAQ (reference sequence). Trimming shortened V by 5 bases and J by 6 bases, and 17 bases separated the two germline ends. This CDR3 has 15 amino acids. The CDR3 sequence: CASSQLHIRGNEQFF. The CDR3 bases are TGTGCCAGCAGCCAGCTACATATACGGGGCAATGAGCAGTTCTTC.

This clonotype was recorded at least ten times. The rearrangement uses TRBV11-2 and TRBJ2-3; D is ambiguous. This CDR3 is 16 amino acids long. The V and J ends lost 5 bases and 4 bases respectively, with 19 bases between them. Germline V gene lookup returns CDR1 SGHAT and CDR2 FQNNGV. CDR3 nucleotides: TGTGCCAGCAGCCCCATAGTGCGGAGACGGGCAGATACGCAGTATTTT. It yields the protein CASSPIVRRRADTQYF.

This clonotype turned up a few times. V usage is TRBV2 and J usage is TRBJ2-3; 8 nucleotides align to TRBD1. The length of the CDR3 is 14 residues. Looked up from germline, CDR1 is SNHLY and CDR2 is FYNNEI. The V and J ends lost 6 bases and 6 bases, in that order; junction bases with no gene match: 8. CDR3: CASREDRAYDTQYF. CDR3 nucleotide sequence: TGTGCCAGCAGGGAGGACAGGGCCTACGATACGCAGTATTTT.

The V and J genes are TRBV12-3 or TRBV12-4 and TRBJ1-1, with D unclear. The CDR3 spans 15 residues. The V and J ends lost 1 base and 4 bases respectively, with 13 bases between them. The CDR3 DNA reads TGTGCCAGCAGTTTAGGAGACACCCTGGGCACTGAAGCTTTCTTT. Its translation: CASSLGDTLGTEAFF.

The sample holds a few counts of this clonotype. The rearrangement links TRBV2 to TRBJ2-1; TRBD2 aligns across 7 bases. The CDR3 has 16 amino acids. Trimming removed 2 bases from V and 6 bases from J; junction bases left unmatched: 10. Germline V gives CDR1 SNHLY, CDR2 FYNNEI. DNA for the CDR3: TGTGCCAGCAGTGAATTCGCGGGAGCCCCCTTCAATGAGCAGTTCTTC. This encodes CASSEFAGAPFNEQFF.

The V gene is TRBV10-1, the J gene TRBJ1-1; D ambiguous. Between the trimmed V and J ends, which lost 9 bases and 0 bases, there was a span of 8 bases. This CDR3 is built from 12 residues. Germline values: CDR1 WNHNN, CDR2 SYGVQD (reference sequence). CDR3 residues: CASPRVNTEAFF. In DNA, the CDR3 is TGCGCCAGTCCGAGGGTGAACACTGAAGCTTTCTTT.

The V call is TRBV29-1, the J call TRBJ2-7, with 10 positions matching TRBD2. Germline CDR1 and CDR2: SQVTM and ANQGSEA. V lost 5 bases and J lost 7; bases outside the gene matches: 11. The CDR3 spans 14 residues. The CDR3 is CSVSMLAGEGEQYF. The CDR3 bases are TGCAGCGTTTCAATGCTAGCGGGAGAAGGGGAGCAGTACTTC.

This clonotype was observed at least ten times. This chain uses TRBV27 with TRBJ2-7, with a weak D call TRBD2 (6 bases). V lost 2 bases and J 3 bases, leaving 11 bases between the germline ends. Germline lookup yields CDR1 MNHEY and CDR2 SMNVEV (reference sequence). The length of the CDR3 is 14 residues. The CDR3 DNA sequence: TGTGCCAGCAGTTTAGCGGGACCGAACTACGAGCAGTACTTC. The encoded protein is CASSLAGPNYEQYF.

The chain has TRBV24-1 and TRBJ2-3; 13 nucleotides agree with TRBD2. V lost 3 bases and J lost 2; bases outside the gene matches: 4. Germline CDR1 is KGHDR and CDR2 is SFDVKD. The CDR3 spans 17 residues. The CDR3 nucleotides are TGTGCCACCAGTGATCCTGGACTAGCGGGGGACACAGATACGCAGTATTTT. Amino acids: CATSDPGLAGDTDTQYF.

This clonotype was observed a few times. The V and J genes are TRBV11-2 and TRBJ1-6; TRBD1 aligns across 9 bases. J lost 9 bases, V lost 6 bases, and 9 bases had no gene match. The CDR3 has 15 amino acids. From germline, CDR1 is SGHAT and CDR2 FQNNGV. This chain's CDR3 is CASRPRTGAFSPLHF. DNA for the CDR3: TGTGCCAGCAGACCCCGGACAGGGGCTTTTTCACCCCTCCACTTT.

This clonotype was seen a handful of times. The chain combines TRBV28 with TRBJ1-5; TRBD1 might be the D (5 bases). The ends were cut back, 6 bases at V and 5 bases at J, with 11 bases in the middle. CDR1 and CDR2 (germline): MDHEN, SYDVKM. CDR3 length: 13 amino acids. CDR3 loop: CASRDTLYQPQHF. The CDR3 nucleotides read TGTGCCAGCAGGGACACGCTTTATCAGCCCCAGCATTTT.

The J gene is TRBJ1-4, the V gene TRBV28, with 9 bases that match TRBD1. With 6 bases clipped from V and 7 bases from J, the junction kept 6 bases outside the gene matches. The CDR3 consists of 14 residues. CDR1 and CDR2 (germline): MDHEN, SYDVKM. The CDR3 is CASSPGTGSEKLFF. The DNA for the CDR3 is TGTGCCAGCAGCCCCGGGACAGGGAGTGAAAAACTGTTTTTT.

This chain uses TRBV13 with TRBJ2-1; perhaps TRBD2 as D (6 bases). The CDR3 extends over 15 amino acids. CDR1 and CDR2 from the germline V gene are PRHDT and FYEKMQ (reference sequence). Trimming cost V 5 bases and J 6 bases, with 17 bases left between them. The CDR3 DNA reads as TGTGCCAGCAGCGGGGGAGCCCGGGGGATCAATGAGCAGTTCTTC. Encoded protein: CASSGGARGINEQFF.

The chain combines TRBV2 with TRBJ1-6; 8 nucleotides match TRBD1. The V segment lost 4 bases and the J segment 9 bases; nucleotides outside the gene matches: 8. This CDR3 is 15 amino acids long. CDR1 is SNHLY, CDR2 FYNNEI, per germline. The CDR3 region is CASSVLDRVGSPLHF. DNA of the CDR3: TGTGCCAGCAGTGTCTTGGACAGGGTTGGTTCACCCCTCCACTTT.

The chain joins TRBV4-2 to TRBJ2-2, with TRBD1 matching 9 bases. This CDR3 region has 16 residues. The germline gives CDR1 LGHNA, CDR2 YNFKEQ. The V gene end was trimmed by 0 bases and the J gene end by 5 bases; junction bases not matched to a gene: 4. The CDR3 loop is CASSQDHGQGTGELFF. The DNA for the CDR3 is TGTGCCAGCAGCCAAGATCACGGACAGGGGACCGGGGAGCTGTTTTTT.

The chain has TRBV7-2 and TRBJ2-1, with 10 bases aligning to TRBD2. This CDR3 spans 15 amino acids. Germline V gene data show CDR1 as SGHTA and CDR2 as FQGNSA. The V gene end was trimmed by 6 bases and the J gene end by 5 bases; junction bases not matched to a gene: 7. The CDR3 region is CASRPSLAGDNEQFF. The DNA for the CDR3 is TGTGCCAGCAGACCCAGTCTAGCGGGGGACAATGAGCAGTTCTTC.

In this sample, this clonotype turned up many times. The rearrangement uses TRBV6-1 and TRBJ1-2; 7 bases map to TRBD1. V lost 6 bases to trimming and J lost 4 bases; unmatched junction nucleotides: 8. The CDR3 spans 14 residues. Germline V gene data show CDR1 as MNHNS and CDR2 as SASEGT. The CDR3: CASRQTGDGYGYTF. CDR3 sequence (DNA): TGTGCCAGCAGGCAAACAGGGGATGGCTATGGCTACACCTTC.